The 17 T cell receptor beta chains below all came from one sample that was sequenced in a study of cytomegalovirus exposure and HLA in healthy donors. The PCR contained 60 Vbeta and 13 Jbeta primers. Assay: immunoSEQ multiplex PCR; the TCRdb copy retains only in-frame clones and omits some. Reported are approximately 140,000 clones; the ten largest clones contain roughly 3%. Source material: PBMCs. These receptors originate from a man in his forties or fifties in good health and CMV-seronegative.

The CDR3 reads CASSPRRATNEKLFF. CDR3 in DNA: TGTGCCAGCAGCCCCCGCAGGGCGACTAATGAAAAACTGTTTTTT. This chain links TRBV6-1 with TRBJ1-4; tentative D call: TRBD1 (5 bases). The CDR3 runs to 15 residues. V lost 6 bases and J lost 2, with 13 bases in between. Germline V lookup: CDR1 MNHNS, CDR2 SASEGT.

The V gene is TRBV7-8, the J gene TRBJ1-2; tentatively, D is TRBD1 (5 bases). V lost 5 bases, J lost 2 bases, and 12 bases lay in between. In germline, CDR1 is SGHVS, CDR2 FQNEAQ. The CDR3 sequence is 14 residues long. Here the CDR3 DNA reads TGTGCCAGCAGCAGCAGGGAAACGAACTATGGCTACACCTTC. This gives the protein CASSSRETNYGYTF.

The chain uses TRBV2 and TRBJ2-1; perhaps TRBD2 as D (5 bases). The V end was cut by 4 bases, the J end by 15 bases, with 10 bases between. The CDR3 totals 10 residues. In germline, CDR1 is SNHLY, CDR2 FYNNEI. As DNA, the CDR3 is TGTGCCAGCAGTGGAGGGCCAACGTTCTTC. Translation: CASSGGPTFF.

The chain has TRBV10-3 and TRBJ2-3; the match to TRBD1 covers 8 bases. V lost 4 bases, J lost 1 base, and 7 bases stayed unmatched. Germline V CDR1 and CDR2: ENHRY, SYGVKD. This CDR3 comprises 16 residues. CDR3 sequence (DNA): TGTGCCATCAGTGGAGCCGGGACAGGCCGCACAGATACGCAGTATTTT. Translating gives CAISGAGTGRTDTQYF.

This sequence joins TRBV19 and TRBJ1-5; TRBD1 aligns across 9 bases. V gave up 4 bases and J gave up 0 bases; unmatched junction bases: 7. CDR3 size: 17 residues. Germline-derived CDR1 and CDR2 are LNHDA and SQIVND (reference sequence). The CDR3 bases are TGTGCCAGTAGTAACTTACAGGGGGCTGATAGCAATCAGCCCCAGCATTTT. Amino acids: CASSNLQGADSNQPQHF.

The CDR3 loop is CASKPLGSPLHF. Written as DNA, the CDR3 is TGTGCCAGCAAGCCCCTTGGTTCACCCCTCCACTTT. This rearrangement joins TRBV6-5 to TRBJ1-6; no clear D. The V gene lost 7 bases and the J gene lost 9 bases, with 10 bases spanning the gap. Germline V gene sequence: CDR1 MNHEY, CDR2 SVGAGI. This CDR3 has 12 amino acids.

The chain joins TRBV2 to TRBJ1-5; 7 positions agree with TRBD1. Germline V gene lookup returns CDR1 SNHLY and CDR2 FYNNEI. The CDR3 is 15 residues long. After removal of 6 bases from V and 0 bases from J, the junction contained 5 bases not matched to a gene. CDR3 in amino acids: CASSGQAISNQPQHF. CDR3 nucleotides: TGTGCCAGCAGCGGACAGGCGATTAGCAATCAGCCCCAGCATTTT.

V is TRBV5-1 and J is TRBJ2-3; 9 bases fit TRBD1. Unmatched junction bases numbered 11, after V lost 4 bases and J lost 5 bases. CDR1 is SGHRS, CDR2 YFSETQ, per germline. This CDR3 spans 16 amino acids. CDR3 residues: CASSGGTRQGVDTQYF. In DNA, the CDR3 is TGCGCCAGCAGCGGGGGGACGCGACAGGGGGTAGATACGCAGTATTTT. Full variable domain (missing parts from reference TRBV5-1 and TRBJ2-3): KAGVTQTPRYLIKTRGQQVTLSCSPISGHRSVSWYQQTPGQGLQFLFEYFSETQRNKGNFPGRFSGRQFSNSRSEMNVSTLELGDSALYLCASSGGTRQGVDTQYFGPGTRLTVL.

The V call is TRBV4-3, the J call TRBJ2-2, with 7 bases aligning to TRBD2. CDR1 LGHNA and CDR2 YSLEER come from the germline V gene. The CDR3 is made up of 14 amino acids. Trimming removed 4 bases from V and 6 bases from J; junction bases left unmatched: 5. This chain's CDR3 is CASSLGLQSGELFF. In DNA form, the CDR3 reads TGCGCCAGCAGCCTGGGACTACAATCCGGGGAGCTGTTTTTT.

The chain joins TRBV18 to TRBJ1-4; tentative D call: TRBD1 (6 bases). Per germline, CDR1 KGHSH and CDR2 LQKENI. The CDR3 spans 16 residues. The V end was cut by 2 bases, the J end by 7 bases, with 17 bases between. The CDR3 sequence: CASSPNRVPRGEKLFF. Here the CDR3 DNA reads TGTGCCAGCTCACCAAACAGGGTTCCTAGGGGTGAAAAACTGTTTTTT.

CDR3 nucleotide sequence: TGTGCCAGCAGCTTGCGAGGCCCACGCAACTCTGGGGCCAACGTCCTGACTTTC. Translated: CASSLRGPRNSGANVLTF. J is TRBJ2-6 and V is TRBV5-6; no firm D call. The V end was cut by 1 base, the J end by 0 bases, with 14 bases between. The CDR3 length is 18 residues. CDR1 SGHDT and CDR2 YYEEEE come from the germline V gene.

The chain joins TRBV6-5 to TRBJ1-4; D is perhaps TRBD1 (5 bases). This CDR3 has 15 amino acids. The germline V and J ends were trimmed by 2 bases and 7 bases, with 14 bases remaining between them. CDR1 and CDR2 from the germline V gene are MNHEY and SVGAGI. This CDR3 is CASSYQSQAGEKLFF. In DNA, the CDR3 is TGTGCCAGCAGTTACCAGTCACAGGCAGGTGAAAAACTGTTTTTT.

J is TRBJ1-5 and V is TRBV15; 9 bases are shared with TRBD1. V trimming: 3 bases; J trimming: 7 bases; junction bases outside the gene matches: 7. The CDR3 is 15 amino acids. CDR1 is LNHNV and CDR2 is YYDKDF in the germline V gene (reference sequence). CDR3 amino acids: CATSRDTGGGQPQHF. CDR3 nucleotides: TGTGCCACCAGCAGGGATACAGGGGGCGGACAGCCCCAGCATTTT.

V gene TRBV18 combines with J gene TRBJ2-1, with 11 bases that match TRBD2. V trimming: 3 bases; J trimming: 6 bases; junction bases outside the gene matches: 1. Germline CDR1 KGHSH, CDR2 LQKENI. The CDR3 has 14 residues. Here the CDR3 DNA reads TGTGCCAGCTCACCGGGACTAGCGGCCAATGAGCAGTTCTTC. As protein: CASSPGLAANEQFF.

The rearrangement joins TRBV5-6 to TRBJ2-5; 8 nucleotides line up with TRBD1. The CDR3 covers 16 residues. CDR1 is SGHDT, CDR2 YYEEEE, per germline. V was pared by 4 bases and J by 5 bases, with 13 bases of the junction left unmatched. CDR3 sequence (DNA): TGTGCCAGCAGCCCAAACGCGGGACAGGCTATTGAGACCCAGTACTTC. The encoded protein is CASSPNAGQAIETQYF.

V gene TRBV5-8 combines with J gene TRBJ1-5; perhaps TRBD1 as D (6 bases). CDR1 and CDR2 from the germline V gene are SGHTS and YDEGEE. Trimming cost V 1 base and J 5 bases, with 13 bases left between them. The CDR3 loop spans 15 amino acids. CDR3 bases: TGTGCCAGCAGCTTGTACCGGGGGGCCGATCAGCCCCAGCATTTT. It specifies CASSLYRGADQPQHF.

This chain joins TRBV16 and TRBJ2-2, with a weak D call TRBD1 (6 bases). CDR1 and CDR2 (germline): KGHSY, FQNENV. V lost 7 bases and J lost 0, with 12 bases in between. This CDR3 is 15 amino acids long. Here the CDR3 reads CASTIQGTNTGELFF. CDR3 DNA sequence: TGTGCCAGCACCATACAGGGTACGAACACCGGGGAGCTGTTTTTT.